What follows is one TCR beta chain and its context. Measured with immunoSEQ multiplex PCR; TCRdb has only the in-frame clones, and not every one. Of about 140,000 clones in the sample, more than 65% are singletons; the top ten hold under 9.5%. This sample stems from a study of blood T cell repertoires in COVID-19. The CDR3 is made up of 15 amino acids. CDR1 MNHNY and CDR2 SVGAGI come from the germline V gene (reference sequence). V was trimmed by 6 bases and J by 1 base, leaving 13 bases between them. The specimen was peripheral blood. The clonotype originates from a human donor in a cohort sampled during active COVID-19. The V gene is TRBV6-6, the J gene TRBJ1-5, with a weak D call TRBD1 (6 bases). CDR3 protein: CASRGGEGSNQPQHF. The CDR3 DNA sequence: TGTGCCAGCAGAGGGGGGGAGGGAAGCAATCAGCCCCAGCATTTT.